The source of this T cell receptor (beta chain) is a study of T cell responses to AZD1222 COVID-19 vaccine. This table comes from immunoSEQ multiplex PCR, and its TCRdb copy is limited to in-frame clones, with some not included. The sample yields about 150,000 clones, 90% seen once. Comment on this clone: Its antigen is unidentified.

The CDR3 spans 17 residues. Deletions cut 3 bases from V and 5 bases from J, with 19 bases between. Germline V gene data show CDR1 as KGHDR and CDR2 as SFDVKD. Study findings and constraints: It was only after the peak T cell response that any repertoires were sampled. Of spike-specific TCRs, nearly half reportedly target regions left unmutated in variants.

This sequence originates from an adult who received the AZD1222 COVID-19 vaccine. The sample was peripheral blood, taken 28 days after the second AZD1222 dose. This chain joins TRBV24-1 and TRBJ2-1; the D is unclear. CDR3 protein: CATSDLARPTAHNEQFF. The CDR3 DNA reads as TGTGCCACCAGTGATCTTGCAAGGCCAACGGCCCACAATGAGCAGTTCTTC.